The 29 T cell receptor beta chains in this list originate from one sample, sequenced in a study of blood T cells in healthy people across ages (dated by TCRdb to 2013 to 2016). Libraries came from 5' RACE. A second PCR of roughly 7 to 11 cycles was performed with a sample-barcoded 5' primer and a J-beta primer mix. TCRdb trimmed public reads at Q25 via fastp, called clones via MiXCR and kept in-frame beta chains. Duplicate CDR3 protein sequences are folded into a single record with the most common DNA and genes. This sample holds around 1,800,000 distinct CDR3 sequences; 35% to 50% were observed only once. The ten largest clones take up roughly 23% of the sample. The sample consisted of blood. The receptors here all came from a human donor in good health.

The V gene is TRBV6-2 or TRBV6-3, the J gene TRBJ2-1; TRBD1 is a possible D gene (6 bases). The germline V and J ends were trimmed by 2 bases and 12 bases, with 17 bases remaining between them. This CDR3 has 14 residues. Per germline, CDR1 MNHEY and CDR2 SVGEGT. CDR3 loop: CASSYPIQGVGQFF. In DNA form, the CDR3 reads TGTGCCAGCAGTTACCCCATACAGGGAGTTGGGCAGTTCTTC.

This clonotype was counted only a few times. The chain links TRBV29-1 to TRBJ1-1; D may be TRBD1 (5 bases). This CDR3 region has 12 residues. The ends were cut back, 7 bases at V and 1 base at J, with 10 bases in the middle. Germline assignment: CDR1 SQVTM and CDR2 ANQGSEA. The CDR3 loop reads CSGGDPNTEAFF. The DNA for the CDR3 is TGCAGCGGAGGGGACCCGAACACTGAAGCTTTCTTT.

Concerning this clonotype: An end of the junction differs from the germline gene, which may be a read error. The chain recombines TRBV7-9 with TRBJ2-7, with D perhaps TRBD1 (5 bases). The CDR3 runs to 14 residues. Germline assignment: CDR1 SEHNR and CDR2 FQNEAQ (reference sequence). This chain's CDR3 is CASSSTDRSYERYF. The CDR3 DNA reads TGTGCCAGCAGCTCGACCGACAGATCCTACGAGCGGTACTTC.

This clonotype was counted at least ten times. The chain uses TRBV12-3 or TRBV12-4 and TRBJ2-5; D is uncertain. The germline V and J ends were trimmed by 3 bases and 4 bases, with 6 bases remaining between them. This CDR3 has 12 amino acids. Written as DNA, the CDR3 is TGTGCCAGCAGTTTTTTTGGAGAGACCCAGTACTTC. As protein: CASSFFGETQYF.

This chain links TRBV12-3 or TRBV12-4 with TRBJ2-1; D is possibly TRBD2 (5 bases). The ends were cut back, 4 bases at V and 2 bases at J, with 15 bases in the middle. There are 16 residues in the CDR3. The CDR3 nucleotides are TGTGCCAGCAGTTCATGGGGTAGCGAAGCCTACAATGAGCAGTTCTTC. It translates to CASSSWGSEAYNEQFF.

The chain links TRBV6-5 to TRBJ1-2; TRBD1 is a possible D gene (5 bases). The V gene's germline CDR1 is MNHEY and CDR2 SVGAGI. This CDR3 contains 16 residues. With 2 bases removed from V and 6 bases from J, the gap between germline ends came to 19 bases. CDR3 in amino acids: CASSYGEGLPSNGYTF. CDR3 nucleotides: TGTGCCAGCAGTTACGGGGAGGGACTACCGTCTAATGGCTACACCTTC.

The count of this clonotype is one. DNA of the CDR3: TGCGCCAGCAGCCATGTTGGAGGGACTAGCGGGATCACTTGGGGAGATACGCAGTATTTT. Its protein product is CASSHVGGTSGITWGDTQYF. The rearrangement links TRBV4-3 to TRBJ2-3; 13 bases agree with TRBD2. After removal of 3 bases from V and 5 bases from J, the junction contained 17 bases not matched to a gene. Germline CDR1 LGHNA, CDR2 YSLEER. This CDR3 region has 20 residues.

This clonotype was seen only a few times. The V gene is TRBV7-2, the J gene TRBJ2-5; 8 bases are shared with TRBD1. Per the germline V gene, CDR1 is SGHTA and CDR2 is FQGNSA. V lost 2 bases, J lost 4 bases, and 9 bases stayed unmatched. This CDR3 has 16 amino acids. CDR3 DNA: TGTGCCAGCAGCTTATGGTCGACCGGGACAGGAGAGACCCAGTACTTC. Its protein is CASSLWSTGTGETQYF.

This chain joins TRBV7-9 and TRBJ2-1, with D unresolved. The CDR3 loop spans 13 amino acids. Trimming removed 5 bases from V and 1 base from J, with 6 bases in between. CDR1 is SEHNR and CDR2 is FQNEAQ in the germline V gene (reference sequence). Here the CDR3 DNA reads TGTGCCAGCAGCCGTTTATCCTACAATGAGCAGTTCTTC. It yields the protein CASSRLSYNEQFF.

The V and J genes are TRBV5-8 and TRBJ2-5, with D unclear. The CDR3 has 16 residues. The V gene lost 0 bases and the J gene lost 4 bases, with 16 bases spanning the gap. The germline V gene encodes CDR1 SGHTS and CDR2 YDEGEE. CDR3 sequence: CASSLARGTDAETQYF. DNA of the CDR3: TGTGCCAGCAGCTTGGCCAGAGGTACAGACGCAGAGACCCAGTACTTC.

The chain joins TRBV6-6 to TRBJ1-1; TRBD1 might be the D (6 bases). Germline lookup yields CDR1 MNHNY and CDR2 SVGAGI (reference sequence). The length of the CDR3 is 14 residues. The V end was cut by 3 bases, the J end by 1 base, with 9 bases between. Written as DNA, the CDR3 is TGTGCCAGCAGTTATGTGACAGGGAACACTGAAGCTTTCTTT. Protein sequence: CASSYVTGNTEAFF.

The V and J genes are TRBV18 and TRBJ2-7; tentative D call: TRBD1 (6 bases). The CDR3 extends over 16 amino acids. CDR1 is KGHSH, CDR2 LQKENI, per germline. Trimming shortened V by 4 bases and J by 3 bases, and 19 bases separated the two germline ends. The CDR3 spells CASSQPTGTNYYEQYF. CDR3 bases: TGTGCCAGCTCACAACCCACAGGGACAAACTACTACGAGCAGTACTTC.

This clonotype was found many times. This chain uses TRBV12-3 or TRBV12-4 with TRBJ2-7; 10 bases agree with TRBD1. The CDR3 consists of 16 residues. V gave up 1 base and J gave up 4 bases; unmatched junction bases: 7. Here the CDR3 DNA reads TGTGCCAGCAGTTTAGGCCTGGGACAGGGGAGTTACGAGCAGTACTTC. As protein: CASSLGLGQGSYEQYF.

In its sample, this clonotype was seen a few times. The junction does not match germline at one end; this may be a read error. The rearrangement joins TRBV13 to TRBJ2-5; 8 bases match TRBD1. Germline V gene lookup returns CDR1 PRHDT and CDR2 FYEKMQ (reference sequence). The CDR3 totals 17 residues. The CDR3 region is CASRLEVQGAGRETQYF. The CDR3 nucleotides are TGTGCCAGCCGCTTGGAAGTTCAGGGGGCTGGGAGGGAGACCCAGTACTTC.

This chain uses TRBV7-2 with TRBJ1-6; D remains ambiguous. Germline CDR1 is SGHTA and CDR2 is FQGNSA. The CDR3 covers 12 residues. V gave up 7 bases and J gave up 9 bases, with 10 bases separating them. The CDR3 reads CASTWGGSPLHF. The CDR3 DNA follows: TGTGCCAGCACCTGGGGAGGTTCACCCCTCCACTTT.

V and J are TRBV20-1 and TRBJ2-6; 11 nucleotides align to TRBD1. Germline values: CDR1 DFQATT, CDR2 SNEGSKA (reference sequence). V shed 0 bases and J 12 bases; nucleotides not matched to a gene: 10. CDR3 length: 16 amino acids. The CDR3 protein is CSARDSGTGGSGVLTF. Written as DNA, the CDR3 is TGCAGTGCTAGAGACTCCGGGACAGGGGGGTCTGGCGTCCTGACTTTC.

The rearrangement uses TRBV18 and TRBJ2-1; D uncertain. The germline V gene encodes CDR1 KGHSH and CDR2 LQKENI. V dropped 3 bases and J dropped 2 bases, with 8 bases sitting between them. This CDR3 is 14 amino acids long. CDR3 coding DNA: TGTGCCAGCTCACCTGAAGTAGCCTACAATGAGCAGTTCTTC. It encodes CASSPEVAYNEQFF.

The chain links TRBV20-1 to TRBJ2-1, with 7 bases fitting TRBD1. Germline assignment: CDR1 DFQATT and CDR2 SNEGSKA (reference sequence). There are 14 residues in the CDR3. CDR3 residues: CSTTTGVFDNEQFF. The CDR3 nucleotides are TGCAGCACCACTACAGGGGTCTTCGACAATGAGCAGTTCTTC.

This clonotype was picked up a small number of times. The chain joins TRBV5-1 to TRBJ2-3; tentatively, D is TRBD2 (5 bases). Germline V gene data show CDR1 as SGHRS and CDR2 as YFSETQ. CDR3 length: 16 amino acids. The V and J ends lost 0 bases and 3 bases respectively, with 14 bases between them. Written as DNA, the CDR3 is TGCGCCAGCAGCTTGGAAGGACGGGAAAAAACAGATACGCAGTATTTT. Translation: CASSLEGREKTDTQYF.

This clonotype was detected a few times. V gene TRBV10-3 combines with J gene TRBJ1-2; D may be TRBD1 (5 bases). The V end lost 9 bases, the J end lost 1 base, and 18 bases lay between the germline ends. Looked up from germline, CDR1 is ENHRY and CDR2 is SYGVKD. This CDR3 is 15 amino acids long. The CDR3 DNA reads TGTGCCATAAAACCGGGGCTAGAAGTTAACTATGGCTACACCTTC. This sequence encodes CAIKPGLEVNYGYTF.

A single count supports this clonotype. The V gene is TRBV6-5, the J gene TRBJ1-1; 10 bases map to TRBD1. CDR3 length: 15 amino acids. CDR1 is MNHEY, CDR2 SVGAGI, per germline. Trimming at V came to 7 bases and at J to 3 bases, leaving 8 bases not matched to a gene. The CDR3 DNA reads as TGTGCCAGCACTGCGACAGGGGGCGGTTACACTGAAGCTTTCTTT. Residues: CASTATGGGYTEAFF.

CDR3 residues: CASSRIDSNEKLFF. The CDR3 DNA reads TGTGCCAGCAGCCGGATCGACAGTAATGAAAAACTGTTTTTT. This sequence joins TRBV3-1 and TRBJ1-4; a possible D gene is TRBD1 (5 bases). The CDR3 totals 14 residues. The V end was cut by 4 bases, the J end by 4 bases, with 10 bases between. Germline V gene lookup returns CDR1 LGHDT and CDR2 YNNKEL (reference sequence).

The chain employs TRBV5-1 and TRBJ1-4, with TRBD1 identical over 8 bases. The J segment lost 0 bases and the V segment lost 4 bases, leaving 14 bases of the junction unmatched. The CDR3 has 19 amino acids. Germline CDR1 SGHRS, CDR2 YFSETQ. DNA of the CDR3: TGCGCCAGCAGCGTGGGCAGGGGGCGAATTAACGCAACTAATGAAAAACTGTTTTTT. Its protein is CASSVGRGRINATNEKLFF.

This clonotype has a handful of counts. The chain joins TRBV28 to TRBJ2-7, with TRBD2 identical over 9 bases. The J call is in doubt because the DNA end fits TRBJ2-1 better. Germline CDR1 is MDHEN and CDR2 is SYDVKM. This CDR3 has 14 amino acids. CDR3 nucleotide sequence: TGTGCCAGCAGTTTACTAGCGGGGATGGAGACCCAGTTCTTC. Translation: CASSLLAGMETQFF.

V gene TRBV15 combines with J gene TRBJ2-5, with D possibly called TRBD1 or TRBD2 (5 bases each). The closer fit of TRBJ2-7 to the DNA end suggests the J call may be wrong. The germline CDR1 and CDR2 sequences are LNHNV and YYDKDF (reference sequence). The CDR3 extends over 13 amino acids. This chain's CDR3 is CATSEVGADEQYF. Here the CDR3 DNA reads TGTGCCACCTCGGAGGTAGGGGCAGACGAGCAGTACTTC.

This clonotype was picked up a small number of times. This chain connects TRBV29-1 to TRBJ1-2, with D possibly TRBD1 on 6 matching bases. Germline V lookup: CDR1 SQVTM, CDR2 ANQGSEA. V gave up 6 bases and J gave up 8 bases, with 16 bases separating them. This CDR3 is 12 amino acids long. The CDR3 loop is CSVAPGAGGYTF. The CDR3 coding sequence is TGCAGCGTCGCCCCGGGGGCTGGGGGCTACACCTTC. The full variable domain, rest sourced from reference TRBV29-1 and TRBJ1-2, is SAVISQKPSRDICQRGTSLTIQCQVDSQVTMMFWYRQQPGQSLTLIATANQGSEATYESGFVIDKFPISRPNLTFSTLTVSNMSPEDSSIYLCSVAPGAGGYTFGSGTRLTVV.

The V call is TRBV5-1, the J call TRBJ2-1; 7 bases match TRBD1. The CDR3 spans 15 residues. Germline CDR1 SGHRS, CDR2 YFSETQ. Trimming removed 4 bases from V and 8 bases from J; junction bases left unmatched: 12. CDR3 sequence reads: CASSPRQGPVYEQFF. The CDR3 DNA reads TGCGCCAGCAGCCCGAGACAGGGACCGGTATATGAGCAGTTCTTC.

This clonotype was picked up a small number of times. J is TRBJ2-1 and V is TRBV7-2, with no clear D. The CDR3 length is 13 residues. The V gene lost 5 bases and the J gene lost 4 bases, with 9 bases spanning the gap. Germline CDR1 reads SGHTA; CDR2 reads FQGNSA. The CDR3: CASSEDPYNEQFF. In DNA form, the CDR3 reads TGTGCCAGCAGCGAGGACCCATACAATGAGCAGTTCTTC.

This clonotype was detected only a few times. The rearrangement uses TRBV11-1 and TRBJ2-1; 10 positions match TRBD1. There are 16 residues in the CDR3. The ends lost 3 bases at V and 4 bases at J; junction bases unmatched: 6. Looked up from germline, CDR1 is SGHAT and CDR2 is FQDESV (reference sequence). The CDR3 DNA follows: TGTGCCAGCAGCTTGGGGGACAGGGGAAGGTACAATGAGCAGTTCTTC. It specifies CASSLGDRGRYNEQFF.